This T cell receptor beta chain came from a study of T cells in localized non-small cell lung cancer. The study, taken as a whole, reports: Uninvolved adjacent lung had higher T cell clonality than tumor and all other tissues.

TCRdb's table, derived via immunoSEQ multiplex PCR, lists solely in-frame clones and lacks some. The sample includes approximately 1,500 clones, approximately 30% seen only once; the top ten take around 12%. This CDR3 comprises 13 residues. Germline V gene data show CDR1 as MNHGY and CDR2 as SAAAGT. The J segment lost 5 bases and the V segment lost 8 bases, leaving 2 bases of the junction unmatched. This clone was picked up a small number of times. Its antigen is unidentified. This sequence joins TRBV6-8 and TRBJ1-4; the match to TRBD1 covers 10 bases. This TCR was recovered from a male donor at least 60 years old with stage III squamous cell lung carcinoma. The material sequenced was lung tumor tissue, taken before any cancer treatment. CDR3 nucleotide sequence: TGTGCCAGCGGGGACAGGGGAAATGAAAAACTGTTTTTT. It is translated as CASGDRGNEKLFF.